This is a list of T cell receptor beta chains from one sample in a study of shared clonotypes between healthy human individuals. Method: immunoSEQ multiplex PCR; TCRdb's copy keeps in-frame clones and lacks some. Of roughly 590,000 clones listed, around 95% are singletons. The sequencing input was naive CD8+ T cells sorted from blood. These receptors came from a woman in her thirties in good health. CDR3s include the opening cysteine and the closing phenylalanine or tryptophan. A D gene is named only where the DNA matches it firmly. Some rows mark clone size as missing; the rest say once, few, many or name a class of expanded clone.

V: TRBV2
J: TRBJ2-7
size: NA
D: TRBD1
DNA: TGTGCCAGCAGCGATTCCGGGACAGGGGCCTACGAGCAGTACTTC
CDR3: CASSDSGTGAYEQYF

V: TRBV10-1
J: TRBJ2-7
size: NA
D: NA
DNA: TGCGCCACCAACCCCCGCTCCGAAGGGGAGTACTTC
CDR3: CATNPRSEGEYF

V: TRBV28
J: TRBJ2-5
size: NA
D: TRBD2
DNA: TGTGCCAGCAGGCCCCACTCGGTAGCGGGAGGGCCGGAGACCCAGTACTTC
CDR3: CASRPHSVAGGPETQYF

V: TRBV6-1
J: TRBJ2-7
size: NA
D: NA
DNA: TGTGCCAGCAGCTCCTTAGCGGACCACTACGAGCAGTACTTC
CDR3: CASSSLADHYEQYF

V: TRBV27
J: TRBJ2-7
size: NA
D: TRBD2
DNA: TGTGCCAGCAGCTGGCTAGCGGGTTACGAGCAGTACTTC
CDR3: CASSWLAGYEQYF

V: TRBV28
J: TRBJ1-1
size: NA
D: TRBD1
DNA: TGTGCCAGCAGTTTATACGGCGACAGGGACACTGAAGCTTTCTTT
CDR3: CASSLYGDRDTEAFF

V: TRBV9
J: TRBJ2-3
size: once
D: NA
DNA: TGTGCCAGCAGCGTGGCAACATACACAGATACGCAGTATTTT
CDR3: CASSVATYTDTQYF

V: TRBV28
J: TRBJ2-7
size: NA
D: TRBD1
DNA: TGTGCCAGCAGTACCGGACAGGGTAGATTCGACGAGCAGTACTTC
CDR3: CASSTGQGRFDEQYF

V: TRBV29-1
J: TRBJ2-7
size: NA
D: TRBD2
DNA: TGCAGCGTTGAGGCTAGCGGAGGTTACGAGCAGTACTTC
CDR3: CSVEASGGYEQYF

V: TRBV5-6
J: TRBJ2-5
size: NA
D: NA
DNA: TGTGCCAGCAGCACGGACGGGGAGACCCAGTACTTC
CDR3: CASSTDGETQYF

V: TRBV5-8
J: TRBJ1-1
size: once
D: NA
DNA: TGTGCCAGCAGCTTTGTGTGGGGGACTGAAGCTTTCTTT
CDR3: CASSFVWGTEAFF

V: TRBV4-1
J: TRBJ2-1
size: NA
D: NA
DNA: TGCGCCAGCAGCCAAGTTATTGGTAGAGGGACGGAGCAGTTCTTC
CDR3: CASSQVIGRGTEQFF

V: TRBV27
J: TRBJ2-7
size: NA
D: NA
DNA: TGTGCCAGCAGTTTCACGGCCACAGGGTTGTACGAGCAGTACTTC
CDR3: CASSFTATGLYEQYF

V: TRBV25-1
J: TRBJ1-1
size: once
D: NA
DNA: TGTGCCAGCAGCCAAACAGGGTTTCGCTCTGAAGCTTTCTTT
CDR3: CASSQTGFRSEAFF

V: TRBV11-2
J: TRBJ2-7
size: NA
D: TRBD2
DNA: TGTGCCAGCAGCCCTCTCGGGGGGACGCTTCACGAGCAGTACTTC
CDR3: CASSPLGGTLHEQYF

V: TRBV29-1
J: TRBJ2-7
size: NA
D: NA
DNA: TGCAGCGTTGAGTCAGAAGCCTACGAGCAGTACTTC
CDR3: CSVESEAYEQYF

V: TRBV5-1
J: TRBJ2-1
size: NA
D: NA
DNA: TGCGCCAGCAGTGAGCGGGCCGCCTCCTACAATGAGCAGTTCTTC
CDR3: CASSERAASYNEQFF

V: TRBV15
J: TRBJ2-3
size: once
D: TRBD2
DNA: TGTGCCACCAGCAGATTAGCGGGAGGAAGCACAGATACGCAGTATTTT
CDR3: CATSRLAGGSTDTQYF

V: TRBV27
J: TRBJ2-7
size: once
D: TRBD2
DNA: TGTGCCAGCAGTCCCGGGACTAGCGGGGGATACTACGAGCAGTACTTC
CDR3: CASSPGTSGGYYEQYF

V: TRBV27
J: TRBJ2-1
size: NA
D: NA
DNA: TGTGCCAGCAGTCCGCACAGACTAGTAAGTGAGCAGTTCTTC
CDR3: CASSPHRLVSEQFF

V: TRBV5-3
J: TRBJ2-1
size: NA
D: TRBD2
DNA: TGTGCCAGAAGCTCGGGACTAGCGGGAGCTTGTGAGCAGTTCTTC
CDR3: CARSSGLAGACEQFF

V: TRBV7-9
J: TRBJ2-3
size: NA
D: TRBD1
DNA: TGTGCCAGCACCTTTCAGGGGGATTTTGATACGCAGTATTTT
CDR3: CASTFQGDFDTQYF

V: TRBV19
J: TRBJ2-7
size: NA
D: NA
DNA: TGTGCCAGTAGTATCGCGCAGTCCTACGAGCAGTACTTC
CDR3: CASSIAQSYEQYF

V: TRBV27
J: TRBJ2-2
size: NA
D: NA
DNA: TGTGCCAGCATGGGACTTCGGAACACCGGGGAGCTGTTTTTT
CDR3: CASMGLRNTGELFF

V: TRBV30
J: TRBJ2-1
size: NA
D: TRBD2
DNA: TGTGCCTGGAGAGGGACTAGCGGGAGCCCTGAGCAGTTCTTC
CDR3: CAWRGTSGSPEQFF

V: TRBV10-2
J: TRBJ1-5
size: NA
D: TRBD1
DNA: TGCGCCAGCAGTGATATCGGGACAGTTAATCAGCCCCAGCATTTT
CDR3: CASSDIGTVNQPQHF

V: TRBV20-1
J: TRBJ2-1
size: once
D: NA
DNA: TGCAGTGCTAGAGCGGGCAATGAGCAGTTCTTC
CDR3: CSARAGNEQFF

V: TRBV5-6
J: TRBJ2-7
size: once
D: NA
DNA: TGTGCCAGCAGCCGACAGGCGGTGTCGCAGTACTTC
CDR3: CASSRQAVSQYF

V: TRBV19
J: TRBJ1-3
size: NA
D: NA
DNA: TGTGCCAGTAGTTGGAATTCGGGAAACACCATATATTTT
CDR3: CASSWNSGNTIYF

V: TRBV13
J: TRBJ2-7
size: NA
D: NA
DNA: TGTGCCAGCAGCTATTCAGGGGCCGAGTACGAGCAGTACTTC
CDR3: CASSYSGAEYEQYF

V: TRBV5-4
J: TRBJ2-7
size: NA
D: TRBD2
DNA: TGTGCCAGCAGCCTGGAGGCTGGGACTAGCGTCTACGAGCAGTACTTC
CDR3: CASSLEAGTSVYEQYF

V: TRBV11-2
J: TRBJ2-7
size: NA
D: TRBD2
DNA: TGTGCCAGCAGCTTAGAACCTAGCGGGAACTACGAGCAGTACTTC
CDR3: CASSLEPSGNYEQYF

V: TRBV10-2
J: TRBJ2-5
size: NA
D: NA
DNA: TGCGCCAGCAGTGAAGGTGGCGTGACCCAGTACTTC
CDR3: CASSEGGVTQYF

V: TRBV9
J: TRBJ2-3
size: NA
D: TRBD1
DNA: TGTGCCAGCAGCGAGGGACAGGGGACCGCAGATACGCAGTATTTT
CDR3: CASSEGQGTADTQYF

V: TRBV13
J: TRBJ2-5
size: NA
D: TRBD2
DNA: TGTGCCAGCAGCCCCCCGGGATGGGTAGCGGGAGATCCCCAAGAGACCCAGTACTTC
CDR3: CASSPPGWVAGDPQETQYF

V: TRBV27
J: TRBJ2-7
size: NA
D: NA
DNA: TGTGCCAGCAGTGGGGGAGGGGGAATTGGGGTCTACGAGCAGTACTTC
CDR3: CASSGGGGIGVYEQYF

V: TRBV13
J: TRBJ2-3
size: NA
D: NA
DNA: TGTGCCAGCAGCTTCTTAGGCGGGGACGACCGAGGGGATACGCAGTATTTT
CDR3: CASSFLGGDDRGDTQYF

V: TRBV15
J: TRBJ2-1
size: NA
D: NA
DNA: TGTGCCACCAGCATATCGGGACACGGATACAATGAGCAGTTCTTC
CDR3: CATSISGHGYNEQFF

V: TRBV10-2
J: TRBJ1-1
size: once
D: NA
DNA: TGCGCCAGCAGTGAGTCGTCAGGGTACACTGAAGCTTTCTTT
CDR3: CASSESSGYTEAFF

V: TRBV7-9
J: TRBJ2-5
size: once
D: NA
DNA: TGTGCCAGCAGTCGTGAACAAGCCGGGGAGACCCAGTACTTC
CDR3: CASSREQAGETQYF

V: TRBV7-9
J: TRBJ2-3
size: NA
D: TRBD2
DNA: TGTGGTGCTAGCGGTGGGTACACAGATACGCAGTATTTT
CDR3: CGASGGYTDTQYF

V: TRBV6-5
J: TRBJ1-2
size: NA
D: NA
DNA: TGTGCCAGCAGTTCAACCTATGGCTACACCTTC
CDR3: CASSSTYGYTF

V: TRBV5-8
J: TRBJ2-1
size: NA
D: NA
DNA: TGTGCAGAAATCTCCTACAATGAGCAGTTCTTC
CDR3: CAEISYNEQFF

V: TRBV15
J: TRBJ1-1
size: NA
D: NA
DNA: TGTGCCACCAGCAGGTTGTCAAGCTCCACTGAAGCTTTCTTT
CDR3: CATSRLSSSTEAFF

V: TRBV28
J: TRBJ2-1
size: once
D: NA
DNA: TGTGCCAGCAGTTTTGGGAAGGGCGGCTCCTACAATGAGCAGTTCTTC
CDR3: CASSFGKGGSYNEQFF

V: TRBV9
J: TRBJ1-2
size: NA
D: NA
DNA: TGTGCCAGCAGCGGACCTAATAAAGGGGACATTGCGCCGGGCTACACCTTC
CDR3: CASSGPNKGDIAPGYTF

V: TRBV29-1
J: TRBJ2-2
size: NA
D: NA
DNA: TGCAGCGTTGAAGATCTACCCGTCGGGAGAGGCACCGGGGAGCTGTTTTTT
CDR3: CSVEDLPVGRGTGELFF

V: TRBV10-3
J: TRBJ2-1
size: NA
D: NA
DNA: TGTGCCATCAGTGGTAGCGTGGCATACAATGAGCAGTTCTTC
CDR3: CAISGSVAYNEQFF

V: TRBV7-9
J: TRBJ2-2
size: once
D: TRBD1
DNA: TGTGCCAGCAGCTTAGCTGGGACAGGGACCACCGGGGAGCTGTTTTTT
CDR3: CASSLAGTGTTGELFF

V: TRBV19
J: TRBJ2-7
size: NA
D: NA
DNA: TGTGCCAGTAGTATGTGGAGTTCGCACGAGCAGTACTTC
CDR3: CASSMWSSHEQYF

V: TRBV5-4
J: TRBJ2-2
size: NA
D: NA
DNA: TGTGCCAGCAGCGGAACACAAAGCGAAAACACCGGGGAGCTGTTTTTT
CDR3: CASSGTQSENTGELFF

V: TRBV9
J: TRBJ1-1
size: NA
D: TRBD1
DNA: TGTGCCAGCAGCCCGCGGCCGGGACAGGGATTTAACACTGAAGCTTTCTTT
CDR3: CASSPRPGQGFNTEAFF

V: TRBV4-2
J: TRBJ2-7
size: NA
D: NA
DNA: TGTGCCAGCAGCCTGGGGAGCCCATCCTACGAGCAGTACTTC
CDR3: CASSLGSPSYEQYF

V: TRBV19
J: TRBJ2-5
size: once
D: TRBD2
DNA: TGTGCCAGTAGCCTAGCGGGAGGTCGAGAGACCCAGTACTTC
CDR3: CASSLAGGRETQYF

V: TRBV15
J: TRBJ1-5
size: NA
D: NA
DNA: TGTGCCACCGGAAGGGGAGACCCCATTGGAACTAATCAGCCCCAGCATTTT
CDR3: CATGRGDPIGTNQPQHF

V: TRBV10-3
J: TRBJ1-1
size: NA
D: NA
DNA: TGTGCCATCAGTGAGTCGAGGGATTGGAACACTGAAGCTTTCTTT
CDR3: CAISESRDWNTEAFF

V: TRBV5-1
J: TRBJ2-3
size: NA
D: NA
DNA: TGCGCCAGCGAGTTTAATGGGGGAGAGGGGACCTGGACAGATACGCAGTATTTT
CDR3: CASEFNGGEGTWTDTQYF